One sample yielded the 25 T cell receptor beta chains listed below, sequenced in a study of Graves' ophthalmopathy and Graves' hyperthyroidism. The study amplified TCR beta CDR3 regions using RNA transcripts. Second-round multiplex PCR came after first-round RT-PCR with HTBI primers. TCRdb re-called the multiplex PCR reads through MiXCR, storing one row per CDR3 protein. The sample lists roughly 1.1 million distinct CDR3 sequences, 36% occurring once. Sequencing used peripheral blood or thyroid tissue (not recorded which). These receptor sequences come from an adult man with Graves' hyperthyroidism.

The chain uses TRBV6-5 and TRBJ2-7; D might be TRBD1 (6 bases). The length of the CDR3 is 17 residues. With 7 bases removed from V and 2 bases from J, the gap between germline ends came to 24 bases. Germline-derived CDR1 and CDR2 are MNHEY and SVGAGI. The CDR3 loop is CASTWGPGTQITYEQYF. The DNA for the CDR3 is TGTGCCAGCACCTGGGGACCTGGGACACAAATTACCTACGAGCAGTACTTC.

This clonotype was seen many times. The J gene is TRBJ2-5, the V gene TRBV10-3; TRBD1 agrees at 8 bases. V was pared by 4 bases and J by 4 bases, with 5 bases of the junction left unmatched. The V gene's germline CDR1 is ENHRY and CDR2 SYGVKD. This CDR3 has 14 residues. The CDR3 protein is CAISGQGTGETQYF. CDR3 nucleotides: TGTGCCATCAGTGGACAGGGGACAGGAGAGACCCAGTACTTC.

DNA for the CDR3: TGCAGCGTTGAGGGGGTGGTGGGAGGTCTTCTTAACACCTTC. Translating it yields CSVEGVVGGLLNTF. The chain employs TRBV29-1 and TRBJ1-2; TRBD1 is a possible D gene (5 bases). The germline V gene encodes CDR1 SQVTM and CDR2 ANQGSEA. The CDR3 length is 14 residues. V gave up 3 bases and J gave up 12 bases, with 23 bases separating them.

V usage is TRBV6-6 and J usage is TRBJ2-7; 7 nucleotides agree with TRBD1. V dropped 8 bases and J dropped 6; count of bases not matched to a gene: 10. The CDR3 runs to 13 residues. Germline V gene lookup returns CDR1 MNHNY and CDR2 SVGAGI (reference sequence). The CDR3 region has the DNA TGTGCCAGCGGGTACAGGGGCCTTTCCGAGCAGTACTTC. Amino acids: CASGYRGLSEQYF.

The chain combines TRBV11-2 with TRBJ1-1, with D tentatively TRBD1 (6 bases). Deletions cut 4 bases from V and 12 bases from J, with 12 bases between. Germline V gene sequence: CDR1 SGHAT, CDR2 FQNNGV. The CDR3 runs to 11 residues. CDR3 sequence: CASSSAGETFF. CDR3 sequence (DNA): TGTGCCAGCAGCTCGGCAGGGGAAACTTTCTTT.

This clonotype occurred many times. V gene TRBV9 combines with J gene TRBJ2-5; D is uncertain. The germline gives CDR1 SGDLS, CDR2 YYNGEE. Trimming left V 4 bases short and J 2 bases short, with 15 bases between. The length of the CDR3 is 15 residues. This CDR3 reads CASSPQTAWQETQYF. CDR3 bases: TGTGCCAGCAGCCCCCAAACAGCGTGGCAAGAGACCCAGTACTTC.

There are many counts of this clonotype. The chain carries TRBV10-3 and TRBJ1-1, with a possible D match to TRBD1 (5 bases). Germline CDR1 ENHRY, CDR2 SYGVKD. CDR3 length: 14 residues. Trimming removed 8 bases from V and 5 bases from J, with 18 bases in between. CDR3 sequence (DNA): TGTGCCATCGAGGACGGTGGGGGGTTGACTGAAGCTTTCTTT. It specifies CAIEDGGGLTEAFF.

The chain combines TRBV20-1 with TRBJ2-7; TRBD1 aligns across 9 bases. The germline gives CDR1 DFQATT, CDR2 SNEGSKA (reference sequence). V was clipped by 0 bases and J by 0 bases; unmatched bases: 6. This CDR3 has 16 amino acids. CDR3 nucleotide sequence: TGCAGTGCTAGAGATGGAGGGGACAGGGACTCCTACGAGCAGTACTTC. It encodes CSARDGGDRDSYEQYF.

The CDR3 sequence is CASRPESTQYF. The CDR3 DNA sequence: TGTGCCAGCAGGCCGGAATCGACCCAGTACTTC. V usage is TRBV7-9 and J usage is TRBJ2-5; D remains unclear. V was pared by 6 bases and J by 7 bases, with 9 bases between. CDR1 is SEHNR, CDR2 FQNEAQ, per germline (reference sequence). This CDR3 has 11 amino acids.

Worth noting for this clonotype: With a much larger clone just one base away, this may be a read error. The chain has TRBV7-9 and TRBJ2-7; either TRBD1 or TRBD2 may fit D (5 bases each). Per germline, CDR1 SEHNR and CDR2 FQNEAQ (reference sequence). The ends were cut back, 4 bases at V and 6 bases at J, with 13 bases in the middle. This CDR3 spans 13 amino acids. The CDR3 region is CASSSSGTCEQYF. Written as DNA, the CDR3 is TGTGCCAGCAGCTCCTCCGGGACCTGCGAGCAGTACTTC.

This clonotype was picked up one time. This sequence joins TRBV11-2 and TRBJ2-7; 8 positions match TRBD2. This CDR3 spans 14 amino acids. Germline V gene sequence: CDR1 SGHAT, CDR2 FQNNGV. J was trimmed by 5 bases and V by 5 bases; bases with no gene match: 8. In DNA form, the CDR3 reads TGTGCCAGCAGCCGTAGCGGGACCGTCGACGAGCAGTACTTC. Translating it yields CASSRSGTVDEQYF.

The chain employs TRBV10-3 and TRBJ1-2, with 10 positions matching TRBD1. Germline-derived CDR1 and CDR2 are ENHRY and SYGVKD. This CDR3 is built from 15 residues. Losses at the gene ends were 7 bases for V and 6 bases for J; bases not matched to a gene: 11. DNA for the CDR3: TGTGCCATCACCCCAGGGACAGGGGTGAATCATGGCTACACCTTC. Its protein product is CAITPGTGVNHGYTF.

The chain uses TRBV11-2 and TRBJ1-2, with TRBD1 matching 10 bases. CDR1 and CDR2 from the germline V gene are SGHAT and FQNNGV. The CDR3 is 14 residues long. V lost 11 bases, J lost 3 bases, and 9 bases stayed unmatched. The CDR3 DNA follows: TGTGCCTGGGAAGTCGGACAGGGGGACTATGGCTACACCTTC. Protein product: CAWEVGQGDYGYTF.

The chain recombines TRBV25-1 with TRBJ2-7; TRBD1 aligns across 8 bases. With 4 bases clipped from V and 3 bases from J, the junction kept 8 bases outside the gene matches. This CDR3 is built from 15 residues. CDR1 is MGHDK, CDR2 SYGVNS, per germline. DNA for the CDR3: TGTGCCAGCAGTGGAGACCGGGACAGGAACTACGAGCAGTACTTC. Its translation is CASSGDRDRNYEQYF.

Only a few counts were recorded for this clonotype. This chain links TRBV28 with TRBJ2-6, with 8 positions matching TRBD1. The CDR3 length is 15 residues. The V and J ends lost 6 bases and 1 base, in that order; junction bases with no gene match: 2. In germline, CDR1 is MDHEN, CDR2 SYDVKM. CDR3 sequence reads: CASSGQGSGANVLTF. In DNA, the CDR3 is TGTGCCAGCAGCGGACAGGGTTCTGGGGCCAACGTCCTGACTTTC. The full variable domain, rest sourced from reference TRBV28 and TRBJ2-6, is DVKVTQSSRYLVKRTGEKVFLECVQDMDHENMFWYRQDPGLGLRLIYFSYDVKMKEKGDIPEGYSVSREKKERFSLILESASTNQTSMYLCASSGQGSGANVLTFGAGSRLTVL.

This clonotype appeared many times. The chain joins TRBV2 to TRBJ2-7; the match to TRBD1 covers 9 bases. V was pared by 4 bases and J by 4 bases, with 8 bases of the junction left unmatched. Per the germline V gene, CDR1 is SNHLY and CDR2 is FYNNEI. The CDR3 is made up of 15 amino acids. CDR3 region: CASSAPTGGEYEQYF. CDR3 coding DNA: TGTGCCAGCAGTGCTCCGACAGGGGGAGAGTACGAGCAGTACTTC. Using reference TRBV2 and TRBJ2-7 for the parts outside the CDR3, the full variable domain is EPEVTQTPSHQVTQMGQEVILRCVPISNHLYFYWYRQILGQKVEFLVSFYNNEISEKSEIFDDQFSVERPDGSNFTLKIRSTKLEDSAMYFCASSAPTGGEYEQYFGPGTRLTVT.

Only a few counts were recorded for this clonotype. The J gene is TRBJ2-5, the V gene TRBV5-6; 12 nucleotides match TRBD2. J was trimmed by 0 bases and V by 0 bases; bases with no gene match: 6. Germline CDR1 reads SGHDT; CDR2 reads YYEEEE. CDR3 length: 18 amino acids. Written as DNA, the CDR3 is TGTGCCAGCAGCTTGGCGGGACTAGCGGGCGTCCACCAAGAGACCCAGTACTTC. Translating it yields CASSLAGLAGVHQETQYF. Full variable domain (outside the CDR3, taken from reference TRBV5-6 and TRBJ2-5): DAGVTQSPTHLIKTRGQQVTLRCSPKSGHDTVSWYQQALGQGPQFIFQYYEEEERQRGNFPDRFSGHQFPNYSSELNVNALLLGDSALYLCASSLAGLAGVHQETQYFGPGTRLLVL.

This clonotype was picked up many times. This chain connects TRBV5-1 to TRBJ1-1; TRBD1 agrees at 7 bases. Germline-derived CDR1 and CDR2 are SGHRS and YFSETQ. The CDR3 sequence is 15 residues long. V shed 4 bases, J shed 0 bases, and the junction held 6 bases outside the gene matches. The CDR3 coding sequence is TGCGCCAGCAGCCCCCGGGACAGATTGAACACTGAAGCTTTCTTT. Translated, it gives CASSPRDRLNTEAFF.

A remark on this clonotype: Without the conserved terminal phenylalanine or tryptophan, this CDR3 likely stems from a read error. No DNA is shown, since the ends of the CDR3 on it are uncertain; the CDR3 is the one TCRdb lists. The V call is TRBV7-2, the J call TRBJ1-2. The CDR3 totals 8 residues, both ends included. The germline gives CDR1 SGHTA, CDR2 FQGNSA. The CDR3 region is CASSLARQ.

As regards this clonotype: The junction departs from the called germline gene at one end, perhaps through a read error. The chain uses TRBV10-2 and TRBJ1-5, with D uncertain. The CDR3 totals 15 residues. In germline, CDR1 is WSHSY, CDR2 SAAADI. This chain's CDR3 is CASSPGWLSNQPQHF. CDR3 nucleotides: TGTGCCAGCTCTCCGGGTTGGCTTAGCAATCAGCCCCAGCATTTT.

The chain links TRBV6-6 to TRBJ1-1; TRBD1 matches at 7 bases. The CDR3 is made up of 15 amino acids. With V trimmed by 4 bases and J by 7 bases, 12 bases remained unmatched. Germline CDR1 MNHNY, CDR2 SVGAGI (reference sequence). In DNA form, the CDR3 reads TGTGCCAGCAGTTCCTGGACAGGCGGGTCGGGTGAAGCTTTCTTT. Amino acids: CASSSWTGGSGEAFF.

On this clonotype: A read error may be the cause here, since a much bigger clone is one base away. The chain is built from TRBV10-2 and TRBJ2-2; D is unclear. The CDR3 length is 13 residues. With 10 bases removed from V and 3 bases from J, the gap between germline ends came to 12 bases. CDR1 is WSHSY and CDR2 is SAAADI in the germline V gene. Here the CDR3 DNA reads TGCGCCACCCATCGGGCAGACACCGGGGAGCTGTTTTTT. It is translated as CATHRADTGELFF.

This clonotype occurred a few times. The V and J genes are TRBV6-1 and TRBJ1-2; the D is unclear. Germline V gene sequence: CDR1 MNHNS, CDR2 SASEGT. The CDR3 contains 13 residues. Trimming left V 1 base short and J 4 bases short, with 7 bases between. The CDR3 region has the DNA TGTGCCAGCAGTGAAGTGGGCGGCTATGGCTACACCTTC. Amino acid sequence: CASSEVGGYGYTF.

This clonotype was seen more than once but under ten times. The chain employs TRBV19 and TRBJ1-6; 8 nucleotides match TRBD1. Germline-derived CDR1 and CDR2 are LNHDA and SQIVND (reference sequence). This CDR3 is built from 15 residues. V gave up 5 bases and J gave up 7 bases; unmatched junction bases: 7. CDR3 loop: CASSPHRDRNSPLHF. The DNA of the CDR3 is TGTGCCAGTAGTCCGCACCGGGACAGGAATTCACCCCTCCACTTT. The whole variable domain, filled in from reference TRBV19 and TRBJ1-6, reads DGGITQSPKYLFRKEGQNVTLSCEQNLNHDAMYWYRQDPGQGLRLIYYSQIVNDFQKGDIAEGYSVSREKKESFPLTVTSAQKNPTAFYLCASSPHRDRNSPLHFGNGTRLTVT.

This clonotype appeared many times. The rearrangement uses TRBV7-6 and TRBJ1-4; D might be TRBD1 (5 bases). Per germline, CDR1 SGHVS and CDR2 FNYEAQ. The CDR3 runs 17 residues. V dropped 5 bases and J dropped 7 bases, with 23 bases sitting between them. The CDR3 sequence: CASSPNTGGPFGEKLFF. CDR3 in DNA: TGTGCCAGCAGCCCAAACACGGGGGGACCGTTTGGTGAAAAACTGTTTTTT.